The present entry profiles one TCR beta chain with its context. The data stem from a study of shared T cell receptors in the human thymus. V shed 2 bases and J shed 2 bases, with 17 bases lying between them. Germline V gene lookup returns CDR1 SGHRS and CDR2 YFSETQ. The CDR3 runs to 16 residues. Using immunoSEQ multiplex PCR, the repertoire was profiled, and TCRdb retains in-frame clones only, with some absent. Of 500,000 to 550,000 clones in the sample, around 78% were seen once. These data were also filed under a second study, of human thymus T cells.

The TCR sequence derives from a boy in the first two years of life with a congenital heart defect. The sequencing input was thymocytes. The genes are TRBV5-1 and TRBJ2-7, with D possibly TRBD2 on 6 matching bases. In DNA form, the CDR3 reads TGCGCCAGCAGCTTCCCCCTAACTAGCAGTCCCTACGAGCAGTACTTC. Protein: CASSFPLTSSPYEQYF. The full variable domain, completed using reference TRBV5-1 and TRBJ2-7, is KAGVTQTPRYLIKTRGQQVTLSCSPISGHRSVSWYQQTPGQGLQFLFEYFSETQRNKGNFPGRFSGRQFSNSRSEMNVSTLELGDSALYLCASSFPLTSSPYEQYFGPGTRLTVT.